The rows below give T cell receptor beta chains drawn from one sample of a study of blood T cell repertoires in COVID-19. Sequencing used immunoSEQ multiplex PCR; TCRdb keeps in-frame clones, though not all of them. Of about 200,000 clones in the sample, about 87% were seen once. The source material was peripheral blood. These receptors originate from a man in his fifties or sixties with acute or convalescent COVID-19. Each CDR3 is given with its conserved first and last residue. The D gene is left open where the match is weak. Clone sizes are given selectively: once, few, many, or a class where the clone is expanded.

size: -; J: TRBJ2-2; D: TRBD1; V: TRBV3-1/TRBV3-2; CDR3: CASSQSTGVATGELFF; DNA: TGTGCCAGCAGCCAATCGACAGGGGTCGCGACCGGGGAGCTGTTTTTT
size: -; J: TRBJ2-7; D: TRBD1; V: TRBV6-5; CDR3: CASRRTGGSYEQYF; DNA: TGTGCCAGCCGCCGGACAGGGGGGTCCTACGAGCAGTACTTC
size: -; J: TRBJ1-1; D: -; V: TRBV9; CDR3: CASSVAFGENTEAFF; DNA: TGTGCCAGCAGCGTAGCATTCGGGGAGAACACTGAAGCTTTCTTT
size: -; J: TRBJ2-1; D: TRBD2; V: TRBV5-1; CDR3: CASRLRGAVHEQFF; DNA: TGCGCCAGCAGACTGCGGGGGGCGGTTCATGAGCAGTTCTTC
size: -; J: TRBJ2-2; D: TRBD2; V: TRBV19; CDR3: CASSRLAQNTGELFF; DNA: TGTGCCAGTAGTAGACTAGCGCAAAACACCGGGGAGCTGTTTTTT
size: -; J: TRBJ2-2; D: TRBD1; V: TRBV28; CDR3: CASKGQGRITGELFF; DNA: TGTGCCAGCAAAGGACAGGGCAGGATCACCGGGGAGCTGTTTTTT
size: -; J: TRBJ1-2; D: -; V: TRBV9; CDR3: CASSAAVQRAPGRANYGYTF; DNA: TGTGCCAGCAGCGCCGCGGTCCAGCGGGCCCCGGGTCGTGCTAACTATGGCTACACCTTC
size: -; J: TRBJ2-5; D: -; V: TRBV27; CDR3: CASSQGQLRGTQYF; DNA: TGTGCCAGCAGCCAAGGACAGTTAAGAGGGACCCAGTACTTC
size: -; J: TRBJ2-7; D: TRBD1; V: TRBV27; CDR3: CASSSSRGPYEQYF; DNA: TGTGCCAGCAGTTCTTCCAGGGGGCCCTACGAGCAGTACTTC
size: -; J: TRBJ1-2; D: -; V: TRBV5-6; CDR3: CASSIQENYGYTF; DNA: TGTGCCAGCAGCATACAGGAAAACTATGGCTACACCTTC
size: -; J: TRBJ1-5; D: TRBD1; V: TRBV18; CDR3: CASSPDRDQPQHF; DNA: TGTGCCAGCTCACCAGACAGGGATCAGCCCCAGCATTTT
size: once; J: TRBJ1-6; D: -; V: TRBV4-1; CDR3: CASSQGGRSYNSPLHF; DNA: TGCGCCAGCAGCCAGGGAGGACGGTCCTATAATTCACCCCTCCACTTT
size: -; J: TRBJ1-3; D: -; V: TRBV6-5; CDR3: CASSSLQGTSGNTIYF; DNA: TGTGCCAGCAGTTCCCTCCAGGGCACCTCTGGAAACACCATATATTTT
size: -; J: TRBJ2-7; D: -; V: TRBV4-1; CDR3: CASSQDTAGALIEQYF; DNA: TGCGCCAGCAGCCAAGATACGGCGGGGGCCCTGATCGAGCAGTACTTC
size: once; J: TRBJ2-7; D: -; V: TRBV27; CDR3: CASSGSLGPYEQYF; DNA: TGTGCCAGCAGTGGCTCCCTAGGTCCCTACGAGCAGTACTTC
size: -; J: TRBJ2-3; D: -; V: TRBV19; CDR3: CASSIDPRRSTDTQYF; DNA: TGTGCCAGTAGTATAGATCCCCGGCGGAGTACAGATACGCAGTATTTT
size: -; J: TRBJ2-7; D: -; V: TRBV6-5; CDR3: CASSPQGYEQYF; DNA: TGTGCCAGCAGCCCACAGGGCTACGAGCAGTACTTC
size: -; J: TRBJ1-1; D: -; V: TRBV7-2; CDR3: CASSHQQGSGTEAFF; DNA: TGTGCCAGCAGCCATCAACAGGGTAGTGGCACTGAAGCTTTCTTT
size: once; J: TRBJ2-1; D: TRBD2; V: TRBV10-2; CDR3: CASGWSSGGDNEQFF; DNA: TGCGCCAGTGGGTGGAGTAGCGGGGGTGACAATGAGCAGTTCTTC
size: -; J: TRBJ2-1; D: TRBD2; V: TRBV5-6; CDR3: CASSLSSGGAYWSYNEQFF; DNA: TGTGCCAGCAGCTTATCTAGCGGGGGGGCCTATTGGTCCTACAATGAGCAGTTCTTC
size: -; J: TRBJ2-2; D: TRBD2; V: TRBV2; CDR3: CATGTPSGGAGELFF; DNA: TGTGCCACCGGAACCCCTAGCGGGGGGGCCGGGGAGCTGTTTTTT
size: -; J: TRBJ2-3; D: TRBD2; V: TRBV3-1/TRBV3-2; CDR3: CASSQELAGGGDTQYF; DNA: TGTGCCAGCAGCCAAGAGCTGGCGGGGGGAGGAGATACGCAGTATTTT
size: -; J: TRBJ1-1; D: TRBD1; V: TRBV7-9; CDR3: CASSHGTGEMNTEAFF; DNA: TGTGCCAGCAGCCATGGGACAGGCGAGATGAACACTGAAGCTTTCTTT
size: once; J: TRBJ2-7; D: -; V: TRBV7-9; CDR3: CASSLTGTYEQYF; DNA: TGTGCCAGCAGCTTGACGGGAACCTACGAGCAGTACTTC
size: -; J: TRBJ2-3; D: -; V: TRBV6-2/TRBV6-3; CDR3: CASSLADTQYF; DNA: TGTGCCAGCAGTCTAGCAGATACGCAGTATTTT
size: -; J: TRBJ2-5; D: TRBD2; V: TRBV7-6; CDR3: CASSLGTSGANQETQYF; DNA: TGTGCCAGCAGCTTAGGGACTAGCGGGGCCAACCAAGAGACCCAGTACTTC
size: -; J: TRBJ1-1; D: -; V: TRBV9; CDR3: CASSGTDTLHPHTEAFF; DNA: TGTGCCAGCAGCGGGACGGACACTTTACACCCCCACACTGAAGCTTTCTTT
size: -; J: TRBJ1-5; D: TRBD1; V: TRBV19; CDR3: CASRGGPDRLLGAPQHF; DNA: TGTGCCAGTAGAGGTGGACCGGACAGGCTCCTGGGGGCCCCCCAGCATTTT
size: once; J: TRBJ1-5; D: -; V: TRBV2; CDR3: CASTGHNLNQPQHF; DNA: TGTGCCAGCACAGGACACAATCTCAATCAGCCCCAGCATTTT
size: -; J: TRBJ1-1; D: -; V: TRBV18; CDR3: CASSPSGETGTEAFF; DNA: TGTGCCAGCTCACCATCAGGGGAGACGGGCACTGAAGCTTTCTTT
size: -; J: TRBJ2-1; D: TRBD1; V: TRBV6-5; CDR3: CASRIGGTGVNEQFF; DNA: TGTGCCAGCCGGATCGGGGGGACAGGGGTGAATGAGCAGTTCTTC
size: -; J: TRBJ1-1; D: TRBD1; V: TRBV11-2; CDR3: CASSIDGGGASEAFF; DNA: TGTGCCAGCAGCATCGACGGAGGGGGCGCATCTGAAGCTTTCTTT
size: once; J: TRBJ2-5; D: TRBD2; V: TRBV7-9; CDR3: CASSLRDYIVGETQYF; DNA: TGTGCCAGCAGCTTAAGGGACTACATTGTCGGGGAGACCCAGTACTTC
size: once; J: TRBJ2-3; D: TRBD2; V: TRBV9; CDR3: CASSEPSGGLTDTQYF; DNA: TGTGCCAGCAGCGAGCCTAGCGGGGGGTTGACAGATACGCAGTATTTT
size: -; J: TRBJ1-1; D: TRBD1; V: TRBV24-1; CDR3: CATSDPIRGEAFF; DNA: TGTGCCACCAGTGACCCTATCAGGGGGGAAGCTTTCTTT
size: many; J: TRBJ2-7; D: -; V: TRBV5-4; CDR3: CASSLIDRPREQYF; DNA: TGTGCCAGCAGCTTGATAGACAGGCCCCGCGAGCAGTACTTC
size: -; J: TRBJ1-4; D: -; V: TRBV4-2; CDR3: CASSQGGLDLNEKLFF; DNA: TGTGCCAGCAGCCAAGGGGGCCTAGATCTTAATGAAAAACTGTTTTTT
size: -; J: TRBJ2-7; D: -; V: TRBV10-2; CDR3: CASSEPSDTYEQYF; DNA: TGCGCCAGCAGTGAGCCATCAGACACCTACGAGCAGTACTTC
size: -; J: TRBJ2-7; D: -; V: TRBV27; CDR3: CASRDNPPLYEQYF; DNA: TGTGCCAGCCGGGACAACCCTCCCCTCTACGAGCAGTACTTC
size: -; J: TRBJ1-3; D: -; V: TRBV28; CDR3: CASRNRVSGNTIYF; DNA: TGTGCCAGCAGAAACAGGGTTTCTGGAAACACCATATATTTT
size: -; J: TRBJ2-1; D: TRBD2; V: TRBV13; CDR3: CASSGAGLAGISSYNEQFF; DNA: TGTGCCAGCAGCGGGGCTGGACTAGCGGGGATCAGCTCCTACAATGAGCAGTTCTTC
size: -; J: TRBJ2-5; D: -; V: TRBV6-5; CDR3: CASSAPLAGQETQYF; DNA: TGTGCCAGCAGCGCCCCCCTGGCGGGTCAAGAGACCCAGTACTTC
size: -; J: TRBJ1-2; D: TRBD1; V: TRBV5-3; CDR3: CARSLDGGGNCVGGYTF; DNA: TGTGCCAGAAGCTTGGATGGAGGGGGCAATTGTGTGGGAGGCTACACCTTC
size: -; J: TRBJ2-3; D: TRBD2; V: TRBV29-1; CDR3: CSVGQTSGVMGDTQYF; DNA: TGCAGCGTTGGTCAGACTAGCGGGGTGATGGGAGATACGCAGTATTTT
size: few; J: TRBJ2-1; D: TRBD2; V: TRBV6-2/TRBV6-3; CDR3: CASSYSGLAGVYNEQFF; DNA: TGTGCCAGCAGTTACTCGGGGCTAGCGGGGGTTTACAATGAGCAGTTCTTC
size: -; J: TRBJ2-3; D: TRBD1; V: TRBV12-5; CDR3: CASGPGWTGDPDTQYF; DNA: TGTGCTAGTGGTCCCGGTTGGACAGGAGATCCAGATACGCAGTATTTT
size: -; J: TRBJ1-5; D: -; V: TRBV7-2; CDR3: CASSLRQVRQPQHF; DNA: TGTGCCAGCAGCTTAAGACAGGTGAGACAGCCCCAGCATTTT
size: -; J: TRBJ1-5; D: TRBD1; V: TRBV28; CDR3: CASNKGAQGSNQPQHF; DNA: TGTGCCAGCAATAAGGGGGCGCAAGGTAGCAATCAGCCCCAGCATTTT
size: -; J: TRBJ1-2; D: -; V: TRBV28; CDR3: CASSFRGASRYTF; DNA: TGTGCCAGCAGTTTTCGGGGGGCGTCCCGCTACACCTTC
size: -; J: TRBJ2-3; D: TRBD1; V: TRBV6-4; CDR3: CASSDRRDRTGTDTQYF; DNA: TGTGCCAGCAGTGACCGCCGGGACAGGACTGGCACAGATACGCAGTATTTT
size: -; J: TRBJ1-5; D: -; V: TRBV11-2; CDR3: CASSLDMRQPQHF; DNA: TGTGCCAGCAGCTTAGACATGCGGCAGCCCCAGCATTTT
size: -; J: TRBJ1-1; D: -; V: TRBV5-5; CDR3: CASSLEGVNTEAFF; DNA: TGTGCCAGCAGCTTGGAAGGGGTGAACACTGAAGCTTTCTTT
size: -; J: TRBJ1-5; D: -; V: TRBV7-9; CDR3: CASSLGGSSNQPQHF; DNA: TGTGCCAGCAGCCTCGGAGGCAGTAGCAATCAGCCCCAGCATTTT
size: -; J: TRBJ2-7; D: TRBD2; V: TRBV7-2; CDR3: CASSLRRGGYYEQYF; DNA: TGTGCCAGCAGCTTGAGGCGGGGGGGCTACTACGAGCAGTACTTC
size: -; J: TRBJ2-3; D: -; V: TRBV6-5; CDR3: CASRPRLPADTQYF; DNA: TGTGCCAGCAGGCCCCGACTCCCCGCTGATACGCAGTATTTT
size: few; J: TRBJ2-6; D: TRBD1; V: TRBV27; CDR3: CASSPRQGRIAGANVLTF; DNA: TGTGCCAGCAGTCCCCGACAGGGAAGGATTGCTGGGGCCAACGTCCTGACTTTC
size: once; J: TRBJ2-2; D: TRBD1; V: TRBV6-1; CDR3: CASSDRTGATGELFF; DNA: TGTGCCAGCAGTGACCGGACAGGGGCCACCGGGGAGCTGTTTTTT
size: -; J: TRBJ1-1; D: -; V: TRBV5-1; CDR3: CASSLAGNTEAFF; DNA: TGCGCCAGCAGCTTGGCCGGGAACACTGAAGCTTTCTTT
size: -; J: TRBJ2-7; D: -; V: TRBV21-1; CDR3: CASSKGRGGWRQYF; DNA: TGTGCCAGCAGCAAAGGGCGGGGGGGTTGGAGGCAGTACTTC